Below are 23 T cell receptor beta chains sequenced from a single sample in a study of neoadjuvant anti-PD-1 for oral cavity cancer (dated by TCRdb to the early 2020s). The library was generated by the immunoSEQ multiplex PCR assay. What TCRdb holds here is the immuneACCESS table cut down to in-frame rearrangements. Part of the clones is not present; checked against another copy, under half of the missing clones reflect an unresolved V gene, and the others are unexplained. For this sample there are fewer than 15,000 clones; under 85% appear just once. The ten largest clones take up about 3% of the sample. The intended sense of this specimen's time point label: after neoadjuvant nivolumab, at surgical resection. Specimen: PBMCs, collected after nivolumab (anti-PD-1) treatment. The receptors were gathered from a person aged 40 to 85 with oral cavity squamous cell carcinoma.

The V gene is TRBV15, the J gene TRBJ1-2; the D gene is possibly TRBD1 (5 bases). The CDR3 consists of 13 residues. CDR1 and CDR2 (germline): LNHNV, YYDKDF (reference sequence). V gave up 1 base and J gave up 4 bases, with 7 bases separating them. The CDR3 spells CATSRGGSYGYTF. The DNA of the CDR3 is TGTGCCACCAGCAGAGGGGGGAGCTATGGCTACACCTTC. The entire variable domain, with the rest obtained from reference TRBV15 and TRBJ1-2, is as follows: DAMVIQNPRYQVTQFGKPVTLSCSQTLNHNVMYWYQQKSSQAPKLLFHYYDKDFNNEADTPDNFQSRRPNTSFCFLDIRSPGLGDTAMYLCATSRGGSYGYTFGSGTRLTVV.

The chain uses TRBV7-3 and TRBJ1-1; 10 bases map to TRBD1. The CDR3 runs 16 residues. V lost 5 bases to trimming and J lost 3 bases; unmatched junction nucleotides: 9. Looked up from germline, CDR1 is SGHTA and CDR2 is FQGTGA. The CDR3, as DNA: TGTGCCAGCAGCGCCCGGGACAGGGGACCGGACACTGAAGCTTTCTTT. As protein: CASSARDRGPDTEAFF.

Only one count was recorded for this clone. This sequence joins TRBV15 and TRBJ1-5, with a tentative D call TRBD1 (5 bases). V lost 0 bases to trimming and J lost 2 bases, with 11 bases between them. The germline V gene encodes CDR1 LNHNV and CDR2 YYDKDF (reference sequence). The CDR3 is made up of 16 amino acids. The CDR3 nucleotides read TGTGCCACCAGCAGAGATCGGGGGTTAGGCAATCAGCCCCAGCATTTT. Protein product: CATSRDRGLGNQPQHF.

The sample holds a few counts of this clone. This sequence joins TRBV2 and TRBJ2-7, with TRBD1 matching over 9 bases. V lost 8 bases, J lost 3 bases, and 8 bases stayed unmatched. This CDR3 is 14 amino acids long. Looked up from germline, CDR1 is SNHLY and CDR2 is FYNNEI. CDR3 amino acids: CASSEGQGDYEQYF. In DNA, the CDR3 is TGTGCCAGCTCGGAGGGACAGGGAGACTACGAGCAGTACTTC. Full variable domain (remainder filled in from reference TRBV2 and TRBJ2-7): EPEVTQTPSHQVTQMGQEVILRCVPISNHLYFYWYRQILGQKVEFLVSFYNNEISEKSEIFDDQFSVERPDGSNFTLKIRSTKLEDSAMYFCASSEGQGDYEQYFGPGTRLTVT.

As regards this clone: An end of the junction does not agree with germline; a read error may underlie this. The chain employs TRBV2 and TRBJ2-2, with D maybe TRBD2 (6 bases). This CDR3 comprises 15 residues. Germline V CDR1 and CDR2: SNHLY, FYNNEI. This chain's CDR3 is CASREGGLSTGELFF. CDR3 nucleotide sequence: TGTGCCAGCAGGGAAGGAGGGTTGAGTACCGGGGAGCTGTTTTTT.

The V and J genes are TRBV11-1 and TRBJ2-1, with D perhaps matching TRBD1 or TRBD2 (5 bases each). The germline V and J ends were trimmed by 8 bases and 6 bases, with 11 bases remaining between them. This CDR3 is 12 amino acids long. The germline gives CDR1 SGHAT, CDR2 FQDESV (reference sequence). CDR3 sequence: CASGSGGNEQFF. The CDR3 DNA is TGTGCCAGCGGGTCTGGGGGCAATGAGCAGTTCTTC.

This chain connects TRBV10-1 to TRBJ2-7; 10 bases align to TRBD1. The CDR3 has 18 amino acids. CDR1 is WNHNN and CDR2 is SYGVQD in the germline V gene (reference sequence). Trimming took 0 bases from V and 2 from J; bases not matched to a gene: 10. The CDR3 bases are TGCGCCAGCAGTGAGTCGGTTCTCGAAGGGACAGGGGCCTACGAGCAGTACTTC. Its protein is CASSESVLEGTGAYEQYF.

The gene calls are TRBV7-8 and TRBJ2-5; no clear D gene. The CDR3 sequence is 14 residues long. The ends were cut back, 1 base at V and 2 bases at J, with 8 bases in the middle. Per germline, CDR1 SGHVS and CDR2 FQNEAQ. CDR3 in amino acids: CASSLGLPQETQYF. The CDR3 coding sequence is TGTGCCAGCAGCTTAGGGCTACCACAAGAGACCCAGTACTTC.

This chain links TRBV5-6 with TRBJ2-7; 8 bases map to TRBD2. V shed 4 bases and J 3 bases; nucleotides not matched to a gene: 9. CDR1 SGHDT and CDR2 YYEEEE come from the germline V gene. This CDR3 comprises 15 residues. The CDR3 loop is CASSLGASGLYEQYF. The CDR3 DNA sequence: TGTGCCAGCAGCCTGGGGGCTAGCGGGCTCTACGAGCAGTACTTC.

This clone was detected a few times. The rearrangement uses TRBV5-1 and TRBJ2-7; 7 bases fit TRBD2. V shed 4 bases and J 5 bases; nucleotides not matched to a gene: 6. CDR1 is SGHRS and CDR2 is YFSETQ in the germline V gene. The CDR3 is 13 residues long. CDR3 in amino acids: CASSASGAHEQYF. The CDR3 bases are TGCGCCAGCAGCGCTAGCGGAGCCCACGAGCAGTACTTC.

The chain has TRBV19 and TRBJ2-7; TRBD1 aligns across 9 bases. V was clipped by 5 bases and J by 7 bases; unmatched bases: 9. This CDR3 contains 14 residues. Germline CDR1 reads LNHDA; CDR2 reads SQIVND (reference sequence). CDR3 residues: CASSQQGAANEQYF. For the CDR3, the DNA is TGTGCCAGTAGTCAACAGGGGGCTGCTAATGAGCAGTACTTC.

V is TRBV5-1 and J is TRBJ2-7; D is uncertain. This CDR3 is built from 12 residues. Germline V gives CDR1 SGHRS, CDR2 YFSETQ. With 0 bases removed from V and 2 bases from J, the gap between germline ends came to 3 bases. The CDR3 nucleotides read TGCGCCAGCAGCTTGGGAGCCTACGAGCAGTACTTC. Translated, it gives CASSLGAYEQYF.

J is TRBJ2-2 and V is TRBV28; D gene ambiguous. Between the trimmed V and J ends, which lost 3 bases and 4 bases, there was a span of 3 bases. Germline-derived CDR1 and CDR2 are MDHEN and SYDVKM. The CDR3 consists of 12 residues. DNA of the CDR3: TGTGCCAGCAGTTTCTCCACCGGGGAGCTGTTTTTT. As protein: CASSFSTGELFF.

V usage is TRBV5-1 and J usage is TRBJ2-1, with 11 bases lining up with TRBD2. The CDR3 is made up of 16 amino acids. V shed 2 bases, J shed 2 bases, and the junction held 3 bases outside the gene matches. Germline V gene sequence: CDR1 SGHRS, CDR2 YFSETQ. In nucleotides, the CDR3 is TGCGCCAGCAGCTTAACTAGCGGGGGCCCCTACAATGAGCAGTTCTTC. Its translation: CASSLTSGGPYNEQFF.

This sequence joins TRBV5-5 and TRBJ2-7; TRBD1 matches at 9 bases. This CDR3 has 15 residues. Germline V gene sequence: CDR1 SGHKS, CDR2 YYEKEE (reference sequence). Trimming took 1 base from V and 9 from J; bases not matched to a gene: 11. This CDR3 is CASSLSRTGAVVQYF. The CDR3 DNA sequence: TGTGCCAGCAGCTTGAGTAGGACAGGGGCCGTCGTGCAGTACTTC.

The rearrangement uses TRBV19 and TRBJ1-1, with D possibly matching TRBD1 (6 bases). From germline, CDR1 is LNHDA and CDR2 SQIVND (reference sequence). V was shortened by 6 bases and J by 5 bases, with 16 bases between the two germline ends. CDR3 size: 14 residues. In DNA, the CDR3 is TGTGCCAGTAGATATCTGGGGGCGCGGACTGAAGCTTTCTTT. Translation gives CASRYLGARTEAFF. Supplemented by reference TRBV19 and TRBJ1-1, the full variable domain reads DGGITQSPKYLFRKEGQNVTLSCEQNLNHDAMYWYRQDPGQGLRLIYYSQIVNDFQKGDIAEGYSVSREKKESFPLTVTSAQKNPTAFYLCASRYLGARTEAFFGQGTRLTVV.

The chain uses TRBV7-3 and TRBJ2-1; D is undetermined. Germline assignment: CDR1 SGHTA and CDR2 FQGTGA. The CDR3 is 13 residues long. Deletions cut 2 bases from V and 9 bases from J, with 11 bases between. The CDR3 region is CASSLGTRSEQFF. In DNA form, the CDR3 reads TGTGCCAGCAGCTTAGGCACCCGCAGTGAGCAGTTCTTC. The entire variable domain, with the rest obtained from reference TRBV7-3 and TRBJ2-1, is as follows: GAGVSQTPSNKVTEKGKYVELRCDPISGHTALYWYRQSLGQGPEFLIYFQGTGAADDSGLPNDRFFAVRPEGSVSTLKIQRTERGDSAVYLCASSLGTRSEQFFGPGTRLTVL.

The chain has TRBV6-1 and TRBJ2-7; 8 bases map to TRBD1. Germline V lookup: CDR1 MNHNS, CDR2 SASEGT. CDR3 size: 13 residues. The trim removed 7 bases at V and 6 bases at J, leaving 8 bases unmatched. Written as DNA, the CDR3 is TGTGCCAGCATTGGGACAGGTTTCGGCGAGCAGTACTTC. Translating gives CASIGTGFGEQYF.

The chain is built from TRBV7-2 and TRBJ1-5; D possibly corresponds to TRBD1 (5 bases). V was cut by 1 base and J by 8 bases, with 9 bases left in between. CDR1 is SGHTA, CDR2 FQGNSA, per germline. This CDR3 has 13 amino acids. CDR3 bases: TGTGCCAGCAGCTTAGGGCAGGGTGAGCCCCAGCATTTT. Protein: CASSLGQGEPQHF. The full variable domain, its missing parts supplied by reference TRBV7-2 and TRBJ1-5, is GAGVSQSPSNKVTEKGKDVELRCDPISGHTALYWYRQSLGQGLEFLIYFQGNSAPDKSGLPSDRFSAERTGGSVSTLTIQRTQQEDSAVYLCASSLGQGEPQHFGDGTRLSIL.

This chain connects TRBV10-3 to TRBJ2-3; D is unresolved. The CDR3 length is 15 residues. V was trimmed by 5 bases and J by 0 bases, leaving 12 bases between them. Germline V CDR1 and CDR2: ENHRY, SYGVKD. The CDR3 region is CAISQDVVSTDTQYF. CDR3 nucleotides: TGTGCCATCAGTCAGGACGTGGTTAGCACAGATACGCAGTATTTT.

J is TRBJ1-1 and V is TRBV28; D gene ambiguous. The CDR3 sequence is 13 residues long. Trimming left V 5 bases short and J 3 bases short, with 10 bases between. Germline lookup yields CDR1 MDHEN and CDR2 SYDVKM. The DNA for the CDR3 is TGTGCCAGCAGTCTAAACCCGGACACTGAAGCTTTCTTT. Protein sequence: CASSLNPDTEAFF. The full variable domain, rest sourced from reference TRBV28 and TRBJ1-1, is DVKVTQSSRYLVKRTGEKVFLECVQDMDHENMFWYRQDPGLGLRLIYFSYDVKMKEKGDIPEGYSVSREKKERFSLILESASTNQTSMYLCASSLNPDTEAFFGQGTRLTVV.

This sequence joins TRBV6-5 and TRBJ1-1; D gene ambiguous. The length of the CDR3 is 12 residues. V was trimmed by 6 bases and J by 5 bases, leaving 10 bases between them. Germline CDR1 MNHEY, CDR2 SVGAGI. The CDR3 is CASSSVGTEAFF. CDR3 bases: TGTGCCAGCAGCTCCGTAGGGACTGAAGCTTTCTTT.

The rearrangement uses TRBV25-1 and TRBJ2-2; D unclear. Germline lookup yields CDR1 MGHDK and CDR2 SYGVNS. This CDR3 is built from 14 residues. The V and J ends lost 2 bases and 2 bases respectively, with 6 bases between them. The chain's CDR3 is CASSEGINTGELFF. The CDR3 bases are TGTGCCAGCAGTGAAGGGATTAACACCGGGGAGCTGTTTTTT.